This TCR beta chain was sequenced during a study of blood T cell repertoires in COVID-19. The length of the CDR3 is 15 residues. Unmatched junction bases numbered 5, after V lost 3 bases and J lost 1 base. Germline V gives CDR1 MGHRA, CDR2 YSYEKL. Participants were aged roughly 18 to 90 years, lived in 24 US areas, and enrolled virtually. In the original workflow: Amplification of reference gene primers was used by the study to estimate nucleated cell counts. The repertoire was sequenced with immunoSEQ multiplex PCR; TCRdb's copy has only in-frame clones and lacks some. That table furnishes V, J and clone size, whereas the DNA furnished D and trimming. The table lists some 210,000 clones, 87% of them singletons, with over 9% in the top ten.

The chain carries TRBV4-1 and TRBJ2-7; 8 positions match TRBD1. This receptor was taken from a man aged 18 to 29 with acute COVID-19. Sequenced sample: PBMCs or T cells enriched from blood (not recorded which). The CDR3 coding sequence is TGCGCCAGCAGCCATCCGGGACAGGTATCCTACGAGCAGTACTTC. It specifies CASSHPGQVSYEQYF.